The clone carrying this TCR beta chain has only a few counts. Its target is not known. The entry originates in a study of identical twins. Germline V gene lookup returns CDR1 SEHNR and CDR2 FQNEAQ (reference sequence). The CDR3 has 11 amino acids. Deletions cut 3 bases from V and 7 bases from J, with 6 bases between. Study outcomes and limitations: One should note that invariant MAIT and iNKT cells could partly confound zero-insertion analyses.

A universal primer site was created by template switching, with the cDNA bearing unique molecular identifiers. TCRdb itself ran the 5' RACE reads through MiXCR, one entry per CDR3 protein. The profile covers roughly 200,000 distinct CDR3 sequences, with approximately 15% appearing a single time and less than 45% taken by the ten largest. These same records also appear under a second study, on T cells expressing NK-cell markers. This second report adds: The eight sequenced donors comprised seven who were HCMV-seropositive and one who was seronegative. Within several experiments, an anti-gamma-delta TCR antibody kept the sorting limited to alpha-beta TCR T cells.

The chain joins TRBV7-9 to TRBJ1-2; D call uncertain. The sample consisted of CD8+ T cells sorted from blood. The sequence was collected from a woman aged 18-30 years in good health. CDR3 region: CASSLVVGYTF. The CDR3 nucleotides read TGTGCCAGCAGCTTGGTTGTTGGCTACACCTTC.